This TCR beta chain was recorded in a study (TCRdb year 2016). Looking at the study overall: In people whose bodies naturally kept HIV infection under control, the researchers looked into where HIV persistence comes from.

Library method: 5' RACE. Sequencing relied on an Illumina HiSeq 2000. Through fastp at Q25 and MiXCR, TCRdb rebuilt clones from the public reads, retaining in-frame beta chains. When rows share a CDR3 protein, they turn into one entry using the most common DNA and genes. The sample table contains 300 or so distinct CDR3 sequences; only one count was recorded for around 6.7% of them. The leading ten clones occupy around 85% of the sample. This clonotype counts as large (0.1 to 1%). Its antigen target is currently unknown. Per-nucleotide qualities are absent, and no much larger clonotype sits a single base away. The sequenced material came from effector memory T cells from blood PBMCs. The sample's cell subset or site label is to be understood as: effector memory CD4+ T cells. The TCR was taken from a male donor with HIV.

In nucleotides, the sequence is TGTGCCAGCAGTGACGGACTAGACTGGCGGCTAAATGAGCAGTTCTTC. It is translated as CASSDGLDWRLNEQFF. The chain is made from TRBV6-2 or TRBV6-3 and TRBJ2-1, with 7 central nucleotides matching TRBD2. Spanning cysteine to phenylalanine, the CDR3 consists of 16 amino acids. Just the 48-base CDR3 DNA is kept, in frame starting at base 1. As encoded in the germline V gene, CDR1 is MNHEY while CDR2 is SVGEGT. V ends up 5 bases short and J 7 bases short, with an unmatched junction base count of 14.